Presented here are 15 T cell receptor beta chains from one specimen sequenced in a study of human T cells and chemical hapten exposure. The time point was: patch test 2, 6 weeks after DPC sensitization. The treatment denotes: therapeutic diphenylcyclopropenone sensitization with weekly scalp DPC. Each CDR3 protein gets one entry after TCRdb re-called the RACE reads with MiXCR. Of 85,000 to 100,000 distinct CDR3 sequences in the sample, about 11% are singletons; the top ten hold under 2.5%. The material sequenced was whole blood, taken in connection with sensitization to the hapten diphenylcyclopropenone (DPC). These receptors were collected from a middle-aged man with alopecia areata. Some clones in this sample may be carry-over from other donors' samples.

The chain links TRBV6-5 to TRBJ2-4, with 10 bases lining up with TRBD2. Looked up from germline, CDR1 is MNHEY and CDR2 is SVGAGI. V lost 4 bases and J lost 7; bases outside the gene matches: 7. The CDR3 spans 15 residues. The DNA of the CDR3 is TGTGCCAGCAGTTCTTATAGCGGGAGGCGGAACATTCAGTACTTC. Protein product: CASSSYSGRRNIQYF.

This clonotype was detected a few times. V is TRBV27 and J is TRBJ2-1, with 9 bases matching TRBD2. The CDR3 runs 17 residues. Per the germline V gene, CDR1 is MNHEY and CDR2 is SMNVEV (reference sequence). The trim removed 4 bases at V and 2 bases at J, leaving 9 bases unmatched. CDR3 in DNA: TGTGCCAGCAGTTCCTTTAGCGGGGGCGGCGCCTACAATGAGCAGTTCTTC. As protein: CASSSFSGGGAYNEQFF.

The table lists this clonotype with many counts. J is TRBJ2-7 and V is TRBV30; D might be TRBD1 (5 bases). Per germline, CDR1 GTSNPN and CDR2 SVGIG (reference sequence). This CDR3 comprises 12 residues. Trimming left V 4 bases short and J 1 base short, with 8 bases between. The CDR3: CAWTRTSYEQYF. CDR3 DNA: TGTGCCTGGACTAGGACATCCTACGAGCAGTACTTC. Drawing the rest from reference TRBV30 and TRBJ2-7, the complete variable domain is SQTIHQWPATLVQPVGSPLSLECTVEGTSNPNLYWYRQAAGRGLQLLFYSVGIGQISSEVPQNLSASRPQDRQFILSSKKLLLSDSGFYLCAWTRTSYEQYFGPGTRLTVT.

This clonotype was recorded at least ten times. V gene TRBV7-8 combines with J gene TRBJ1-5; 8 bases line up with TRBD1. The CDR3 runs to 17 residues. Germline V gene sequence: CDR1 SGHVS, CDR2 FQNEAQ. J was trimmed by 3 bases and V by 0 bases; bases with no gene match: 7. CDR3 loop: CASSLASGGRLNQPQHF. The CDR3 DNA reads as TGTGCCAGCAGCTTAGCGTCAGGGGGCAGACTCAATCAGCCCCAGCATTTT.

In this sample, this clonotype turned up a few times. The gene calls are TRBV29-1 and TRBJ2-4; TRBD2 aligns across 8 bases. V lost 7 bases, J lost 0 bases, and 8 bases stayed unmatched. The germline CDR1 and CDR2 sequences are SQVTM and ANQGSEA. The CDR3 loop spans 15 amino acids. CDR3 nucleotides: TGCAGCGAAGCGGGGGACACTCCAGCCAAAAACATTCAGTACTTC. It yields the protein CSEAGDTPAKNIQYF.

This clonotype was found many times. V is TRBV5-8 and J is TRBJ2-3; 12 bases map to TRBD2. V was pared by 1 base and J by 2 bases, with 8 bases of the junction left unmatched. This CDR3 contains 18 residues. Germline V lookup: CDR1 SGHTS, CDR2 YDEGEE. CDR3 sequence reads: CASSLWGGLAGLTDTQYF. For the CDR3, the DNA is TGTGCCAGCAGCTTGTGGGGGGGACTAGCGGGCCTCACAGATACGCAGTATTTT.

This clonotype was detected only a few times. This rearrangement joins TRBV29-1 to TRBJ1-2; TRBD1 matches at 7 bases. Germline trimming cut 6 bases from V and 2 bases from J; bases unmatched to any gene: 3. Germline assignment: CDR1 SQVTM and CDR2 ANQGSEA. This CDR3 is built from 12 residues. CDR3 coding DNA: TGCAGCGTCCGACAGGGAAACTATGGCTACACCTTC. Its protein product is CSVRQGNYGYTF.

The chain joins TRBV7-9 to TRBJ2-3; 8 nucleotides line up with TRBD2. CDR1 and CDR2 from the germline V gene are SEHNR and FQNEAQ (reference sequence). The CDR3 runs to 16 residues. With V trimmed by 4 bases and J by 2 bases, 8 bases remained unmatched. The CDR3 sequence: CASSSRSGSFTDTQYF. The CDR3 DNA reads TGTGCCAGCAGCTCCCGAAGCGGGAGTTTCACAGATACGCAGTATTTT. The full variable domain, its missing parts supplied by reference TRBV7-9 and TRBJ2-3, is DTGVSQNPRHKITKRGQNVTFRCDPISEHNRLYWYRQTLGQGPEFLTYFQNEAQLEKSRLLSDRFSAERPKGSFSTLEIQRTEQGDSAMYLCASSSRSGSFTDTQYFGPGTRLTVL.

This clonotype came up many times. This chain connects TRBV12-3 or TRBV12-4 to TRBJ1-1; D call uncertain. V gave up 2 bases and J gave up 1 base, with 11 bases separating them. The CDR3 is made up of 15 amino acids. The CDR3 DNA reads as TGTGCCAGCAGTTTAACGTCGGGCACGAACACTGAAGCTTTCTTT. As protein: CASSLTSGTNTEAFF.

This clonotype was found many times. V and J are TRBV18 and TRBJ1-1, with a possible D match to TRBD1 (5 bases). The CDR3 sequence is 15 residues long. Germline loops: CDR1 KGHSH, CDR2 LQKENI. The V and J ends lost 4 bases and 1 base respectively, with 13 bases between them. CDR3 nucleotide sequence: TGTGCCAGCTCACTAGCCGGGACTGAGAACACTGAAGCTTTCTTT. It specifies CASSLAGTENTEAFF.

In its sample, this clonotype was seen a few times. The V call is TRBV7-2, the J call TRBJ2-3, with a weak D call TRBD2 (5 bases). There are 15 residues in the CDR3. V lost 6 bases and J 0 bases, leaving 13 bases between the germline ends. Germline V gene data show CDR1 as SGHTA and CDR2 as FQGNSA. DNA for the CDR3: TGTGCCAGCAGTTCGGACTGGCCAAGCACAGATACGCAGTATTTT. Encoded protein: CASSSDWPSTDTQYF.

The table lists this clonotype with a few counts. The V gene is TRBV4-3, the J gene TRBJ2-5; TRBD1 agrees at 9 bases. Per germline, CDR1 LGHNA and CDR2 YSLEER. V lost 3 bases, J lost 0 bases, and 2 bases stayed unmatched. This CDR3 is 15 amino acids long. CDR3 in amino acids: CASSHGTGYQETQYF. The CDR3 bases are TGCGCCAGCAGCCATGGGACAGGGTACCAAGAGACCCAGTACTTC.

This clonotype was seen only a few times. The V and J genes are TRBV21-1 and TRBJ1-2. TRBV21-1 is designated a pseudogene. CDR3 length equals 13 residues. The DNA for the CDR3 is TGTGCCAGCAGCAAAAGACTAGATAAAGGCTACACCTTC. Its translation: CASSKRLDKGYTF.

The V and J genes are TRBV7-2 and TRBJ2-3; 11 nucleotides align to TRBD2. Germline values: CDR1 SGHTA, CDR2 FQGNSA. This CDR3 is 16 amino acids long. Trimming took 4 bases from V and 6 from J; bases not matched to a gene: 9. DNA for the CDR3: TGTGCCAGCAGCTCAACAAGTAGCGGGAGGGAGGATACGCAGTATTTT. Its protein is CASSSTSSGREDTQYF.

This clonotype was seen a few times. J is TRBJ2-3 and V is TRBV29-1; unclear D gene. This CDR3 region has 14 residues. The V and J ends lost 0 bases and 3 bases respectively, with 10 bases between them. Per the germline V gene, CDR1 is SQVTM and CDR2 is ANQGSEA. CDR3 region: CSVEDRAATDTQYF. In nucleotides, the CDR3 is TGCAGCGTTGAAGATAGGGCGGCTACAGATACGCAGTATTTT.